Shown below are 11 T cell receptor beta chains from a single sample sequenced in a study of OX40 agonist ivuxolimab in advanced cancers. Libraries were prepared by immunoSEQ multiplex PCR; TCRdb keeps only in-frame clonotypes and omits some of them. Here the sample spans tens of thousands of clones, approximately 78% being singletons. The specimen was CD4+ or CD8+ T cells sorted from blood, collected in a trial of the OX40 agonist ivuxolimab. The receptors derive from an adult with an advanced solid tumor such as melanoma, head and neck, liver or kidney cancer.

This clone showed up just once. One junction end does not reproduce the germline sequence, and a read error may be involved. This rearrangement joins TRBV10-2 to TRBJ1-2; possibly TRBD1 for D (5 bases). The V gene's germline CDR1 is WSHSY and CDR2 SAAADI. The length of the CDR3 is 11 residues. The CDR3 spells CASSDSYRYTF. The CDR3 DNA reads TGCGCCAGCTCAGACAGCTATCGCTACACCTTC.

J is TRBJ1-5 and V is TRBV19, with a possible D match to TRBD1 (5 bases). The CDR3 is 15 amino acids. CDR1 and CDR2 from the germline V gene are LNHDA and SQIVND (reference sequence). The germline V and J ends were trimmed by 5 bases and 3 bases, with 14 bases remaining between them. The CDR3 spells CASSDGAGDNQPQHF. CDR3 coding DNA: TGTGCCAGTAGTGACGGGGCGGGGGACAATCAGCCCCAGCATTTT.

V gene TRBV7-8 combines with J gene TRBJ2-7; no clear D. Germline-derived CDR1 and CDR2 are SGHVS and FQNEAQ. CDR3 length: 12 amino acids. The V end was cut by 4 bases, the J end by 2 bases, with 6 bases between. In DNA, the CDR3 is TGTGCCAGCAGCTCCCGGGCCTACGAGCAGTACTTC. This encodes CASSSRAYEQYF.

The V call is TRBV7-9, the J call TRBJ1-6, with D uncertain. The germline V gene has CDR1 SEHNR and CDR2 FQNEAQ (reference sequence). This CDR3 comprises 15 residues. V lost 2 bases and J 7 bases, leaving 12 bases between the germline ends. The CDR3 here is CASSLMQAFNSPLHF. The CDR3 DNA follows: TGTGCCAGCAGCTTAATGCAGGCCTTCAATTCACCCCTCCACTTT. Full variable domain (missing parts from reference TRBV7-9 and TRBJ1-6): DTGVSQNPRHKITKRGQNVTFRCDPISEHNRLYWYRQTLGQGPEFLTYFQNEAQLEKSRLLSDRFSAERPKGSFSTLEIQRTEQGDSAMYLCASSLMQAFNSPLHFGNGTRLTVT.

This chain connects TRBV5-5 to TRBJ1-2, with D unresolved. CDR1 SGHKS and CDR2 YYEKEE come from the germline V gene (reference sequence). Trimming took off 2 bases at V and 7 bases at J, with 18 bases between the two ends. The CDR3 is 15 residues long. CDR3 protein: CASSLSAWEYAGYTF. CDR3 DNA: TGTGCCAGCAGCTTATCGGCGTGGGAGTACGCTGGCTACACCTTC.

In regard to this clone: This CDR3 is also generated by other DNA sequences in the sample. The chain has TRBV5-5 and TRBJ1-5, with D hard to call. This CDR3 comprises 13 residues. Germline loops: CDR1 SGHKS, CDR2 YYEKEE (reference sequence). V lost 3 bases and J lost 0, with 4 bases in between. The CDR3 loop reads CASSSDSNQPQHF. CDR3 nucleotide sequence: TGTGCCAGCAGCTCGGATAGCAATCAGCCCCAGCATTTT. Using reference TRBV5-5 and TRBJ1-5 for the parts outside the CDR3, the full variable domain is DAGVTQSPTHLIKTRGQQVTLRCSPISGHKSVSWYQQVLGQGPQFIFQYYEKEERGRGNFPDRFSARQFPNYSSELNVNALLLGDSALYLCASSSDSNQPQHFGDGTRLSIL.

The rearrangement links TRBV6-6 to TRBJ2-1; the D gene is possibly TRBD2 (5 bases). This CDR3 has 15 residues. Germline V gene lookup returns CDR1 MNHNY and CDR2 SVGAGI (reference sequence). The V end was cut by 6 bases, the J end by 4 bases, with 16 bases between. This CDR3 is CASREGSAGYNEQFF. The CDR3 DNA reads TGTGCCAGCAGAGAGGGATCTGCGGGTTACAATGAGCAGTTCTTC.

The J gene is TRBJ2-1, the V gene TRBV14; TRBD2 aligns across 14 bases. The CDR3 runs 17 residues. Germline CDR1 SGHDN, CDR2 FVKESK. V gave up 0 bases and J gave up 7 bases; unmatched junction bases: 5. The CDR3 DNA reads TGTGCCAGCAGCCAAGATATTGGACTAGCGGGGGGTAATGAGCAGTTCTTC. This sequence encodes CASSQDIGLAGGNEQFF.

The chain links TRBV6-5 to TRBJ1-5; a possible D gene is TRBD1 (5 bases). The CDR3 consists of 15 residues. The germline V and J ends were trimmed by 4 bases and 7 bases, with 17 bases remaining between them. Germline CDR1 is MNHEY and CDR2 is SVGAGI. The CDR3 DNA reads TGTGCCAGCAGTTTATACCGGGACTTGAGGCAGCCCCAGCATTTT. Residues: CASSLYRDLRQPQHF.

The chain is built from TRBV5-4 and TRBJ2-6; D gene uncertain. Germline values: CDR1 SGHNT, CDR2 YYREEE (reference sequence). V was clipped by 4 bases and J by 2 bases, with 7 bases between them. This CDR3 has 14 amino acids. CDR3 coding DNA: TGTGCCAGCAGCCCCCCGACTGGGGCCAACGTCCTGACTTTC. Protein product: CASSPPTGANVLTF. The full variable domain, in which reference TRBV5-4 and TRBJ2-6 provide the parts outside the CDR3, is ETGVTQSPTHLIKTRGQQVTLRCSSQSGHNTVSWYQQALGQGPQFIFQYYREEENGRGNFPPRFSGLQFPNYSSELNVNALELDDSALYLCASSPPTGANVLTFGAGSRLTVL.

The J gene is TRBJ2-1, the V gene TRBV10-2; 7 nucleotides agree with TRBD1. Germline CDR1 and CDR2: WSHSY and SAAADI. This CDR3 is built from 12 residues. Trimming took 6 bases from V and 4 from J; bases not matched to a gene: 0. CDR3 protein: CASRGQYNEQFF. The CDR3 bases are TGCGCCAGCAGGGGACAGTACAATGAGCAGTTCTTC.